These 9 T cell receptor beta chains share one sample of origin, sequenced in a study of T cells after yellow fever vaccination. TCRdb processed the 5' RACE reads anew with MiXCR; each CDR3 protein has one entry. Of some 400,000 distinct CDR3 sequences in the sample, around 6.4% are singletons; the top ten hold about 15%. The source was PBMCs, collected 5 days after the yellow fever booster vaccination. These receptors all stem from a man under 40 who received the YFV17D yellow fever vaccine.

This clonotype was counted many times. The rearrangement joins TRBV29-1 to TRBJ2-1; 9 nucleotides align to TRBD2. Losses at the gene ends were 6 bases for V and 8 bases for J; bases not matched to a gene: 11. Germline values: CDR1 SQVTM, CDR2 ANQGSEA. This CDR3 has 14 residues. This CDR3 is CSVTSGGRAYEQFF. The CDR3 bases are TGCAGCGTCACTTCTGGCGGGAGGGCCTATGAGCAGTTCTTC.

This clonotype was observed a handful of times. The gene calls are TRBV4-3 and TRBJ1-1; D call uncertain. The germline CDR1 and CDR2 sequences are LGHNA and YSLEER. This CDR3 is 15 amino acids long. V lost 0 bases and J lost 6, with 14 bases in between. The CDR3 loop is CASSQDLAGVPEAFF. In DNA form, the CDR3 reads TGCGCCAGCAGCCAAGATTTAGCCGGGGTACCTGAAGCTTTCTTT.

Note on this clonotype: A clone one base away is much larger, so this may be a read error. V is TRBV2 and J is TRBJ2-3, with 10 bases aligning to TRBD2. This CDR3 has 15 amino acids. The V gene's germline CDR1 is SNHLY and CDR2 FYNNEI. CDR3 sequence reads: CTSNLAGVRTDTQYF. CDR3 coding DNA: TGTACCAGCAACCTAGCGGGAGTTCGGACAGATACGCAGTATTTT.

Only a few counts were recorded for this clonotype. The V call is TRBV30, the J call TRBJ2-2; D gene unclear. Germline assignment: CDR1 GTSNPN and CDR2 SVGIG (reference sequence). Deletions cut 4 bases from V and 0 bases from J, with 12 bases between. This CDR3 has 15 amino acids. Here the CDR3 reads CAWTYVTANTGELFF. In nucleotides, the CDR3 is TGTGCCTGGACGTATGTAACAGCGAACACCGGGGAGCTGTTTTTT.

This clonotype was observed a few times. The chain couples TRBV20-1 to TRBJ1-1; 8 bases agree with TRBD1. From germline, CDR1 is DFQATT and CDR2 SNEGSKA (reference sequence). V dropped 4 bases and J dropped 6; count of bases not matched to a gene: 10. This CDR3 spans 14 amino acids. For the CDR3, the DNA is TGCAGTGCTACCCGGGGACAGGTCGGCGCTGAAGCTTTCTTT. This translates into CSATRGQVGAEAFF.

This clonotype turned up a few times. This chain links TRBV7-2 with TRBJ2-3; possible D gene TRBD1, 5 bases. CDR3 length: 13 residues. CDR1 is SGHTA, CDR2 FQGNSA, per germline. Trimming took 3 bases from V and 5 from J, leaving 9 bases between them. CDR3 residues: CASSFLQGDTQYF. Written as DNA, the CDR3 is TGTGCCAGCAGCTTCCTCCAGGGAGATACGCAGTATTTT.

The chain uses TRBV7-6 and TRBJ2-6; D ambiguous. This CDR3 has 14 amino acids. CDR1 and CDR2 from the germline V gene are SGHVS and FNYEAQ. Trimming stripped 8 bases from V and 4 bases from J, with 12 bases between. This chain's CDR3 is CASLESLGANVLTF. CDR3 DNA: TGTGCCAGCCTTGAATCCTTGGGGGCCAACGTCCTGACTTTC.

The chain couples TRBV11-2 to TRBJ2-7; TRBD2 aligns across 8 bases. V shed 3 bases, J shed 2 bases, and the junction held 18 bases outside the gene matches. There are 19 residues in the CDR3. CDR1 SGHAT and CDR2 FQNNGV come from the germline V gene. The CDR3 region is CASSFKAYTLADRAYEQYF. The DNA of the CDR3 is TGTGCCAGCAGCTTTAAAGCTTACACACTAGCGGATCGCGCCTACGAGCAGTACTTC.

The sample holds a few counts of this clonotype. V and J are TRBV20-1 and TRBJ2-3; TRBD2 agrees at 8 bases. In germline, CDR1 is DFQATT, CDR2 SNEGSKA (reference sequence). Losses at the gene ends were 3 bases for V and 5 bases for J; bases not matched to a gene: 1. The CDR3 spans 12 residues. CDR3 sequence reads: CSASTSGDTQYF. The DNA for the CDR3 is TGCAGTGCTAGTACTAGCGGAGATACGCAGTATTTT.